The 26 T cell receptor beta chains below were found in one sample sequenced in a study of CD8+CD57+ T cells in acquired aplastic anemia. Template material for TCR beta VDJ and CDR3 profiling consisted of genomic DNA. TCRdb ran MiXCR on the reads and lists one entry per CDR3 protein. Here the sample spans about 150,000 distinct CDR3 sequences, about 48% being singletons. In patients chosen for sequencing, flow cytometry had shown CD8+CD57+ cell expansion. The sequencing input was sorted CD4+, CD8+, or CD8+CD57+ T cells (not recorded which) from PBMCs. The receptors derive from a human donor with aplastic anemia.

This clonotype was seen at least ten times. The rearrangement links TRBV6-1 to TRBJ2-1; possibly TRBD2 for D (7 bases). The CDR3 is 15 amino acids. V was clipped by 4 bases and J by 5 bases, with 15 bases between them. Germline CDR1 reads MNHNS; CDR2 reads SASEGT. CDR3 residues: CASSAGGRGNNEQFF. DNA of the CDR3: TGTGCCAGCAGTGCCGGGGGGCGGGGGAACAATGAGCAGTTCTTC.

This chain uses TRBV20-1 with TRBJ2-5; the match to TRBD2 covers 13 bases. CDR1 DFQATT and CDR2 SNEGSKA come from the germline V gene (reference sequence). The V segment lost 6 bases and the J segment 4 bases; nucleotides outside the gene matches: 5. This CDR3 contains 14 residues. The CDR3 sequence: CSASTSGGRETQYF. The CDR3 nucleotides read TGCAGTGCATCGACTAGCGGGGGGAGAGAGACCCAGTACTTC.

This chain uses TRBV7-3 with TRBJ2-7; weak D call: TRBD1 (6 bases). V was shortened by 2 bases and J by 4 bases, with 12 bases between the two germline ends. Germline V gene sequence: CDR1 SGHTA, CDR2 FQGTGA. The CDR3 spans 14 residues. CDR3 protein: CASSLAARGYEQYF. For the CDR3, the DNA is TGTGCCAGCAGCTTAGCGGCCAGGGGTTACGAGCAGTACTTC.

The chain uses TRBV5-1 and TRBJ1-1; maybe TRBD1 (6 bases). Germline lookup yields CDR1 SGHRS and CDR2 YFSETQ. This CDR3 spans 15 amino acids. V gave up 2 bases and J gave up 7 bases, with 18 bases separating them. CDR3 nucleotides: TGCGCCAGCAGCTTCCGGGACCCAGGGGATGTTGAAGCTTTCTTT. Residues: CASSFRDPGDVEAFF.

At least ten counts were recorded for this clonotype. The CDR3 loop reads CASSPPPGQGDTDTQYF. CDR3 nucleotide sequence: TGTGCCAGCAGCCCACCACCGGGACAGGGGGACACAGATACGCAGTATTTT. The chain uses TRBV7-3 and TRBJ2-3; 11 bases align to TRBD1. V lost 5 bases to trimming and J lost 2 bases; unmatched junction nucleotides: 9. Germline V gene data show CDR1 as SGHTA and CDR2 as FQGTGA. The CDR3 spans 17 residues. The full variable domain, its missing parts supplied by reference TRBV7-3 and TRBJ2-3, is GAGVSQTPSNKVTEKGKYVELRCDPISGHTALYWYRQSLGQGPEFLIYFQGTGAADDSGLPNDRFFAVRPEGSVSTLKIQRTERGDSAVYLCASSPPPGQGDTDTQYFGPGTRLTVL.

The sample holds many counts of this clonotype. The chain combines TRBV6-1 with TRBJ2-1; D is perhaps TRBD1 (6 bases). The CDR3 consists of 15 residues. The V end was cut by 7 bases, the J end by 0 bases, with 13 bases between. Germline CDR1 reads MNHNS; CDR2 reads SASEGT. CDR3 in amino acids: CASKPQGSSYNEQFF. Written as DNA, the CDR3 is TGTGCCAGCAAGCCACAGGGCAGCTCCTACAATGAGCAGTTCTTC.

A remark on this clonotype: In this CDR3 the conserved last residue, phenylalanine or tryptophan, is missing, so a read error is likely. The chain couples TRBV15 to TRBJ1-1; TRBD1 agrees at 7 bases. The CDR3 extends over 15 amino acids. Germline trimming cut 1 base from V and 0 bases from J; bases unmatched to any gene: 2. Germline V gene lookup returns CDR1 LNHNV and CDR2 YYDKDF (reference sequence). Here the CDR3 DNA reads TGTGCCACCAGCAGAGGACAGGGCTTGAACACTGAAGCTTTCCTT. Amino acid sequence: CATSRGQGLNTEAFL.

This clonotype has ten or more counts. The CDR3 spells CSASSRDSNQPQHF. In DNA form, the CDR3 reads TGCAGTGCTAGCAGCAGGGATAGCAATCAGCCCCAGCATTTT. The chain employs TRBV20-1 and TRBJ1-5, with D possibly being TRBD1 (5 bases). There are 14 residues in the CDR3. Germline assignment: CDR1 DFQATT and CDR2 SNEGSKA (reference sequence). V was trimmed by 3 bases and J by 0 bases, leaving 9 bases between them.

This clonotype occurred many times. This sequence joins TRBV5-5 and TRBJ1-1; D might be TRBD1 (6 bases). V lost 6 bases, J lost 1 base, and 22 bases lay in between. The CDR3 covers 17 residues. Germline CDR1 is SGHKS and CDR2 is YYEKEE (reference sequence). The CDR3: CASTPQGVGTKNTEAFF. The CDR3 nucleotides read TGTGCCAGCACTCCCCAAGGGGTCGGGACAAAGAACACTGAAGCTTTCTTT.

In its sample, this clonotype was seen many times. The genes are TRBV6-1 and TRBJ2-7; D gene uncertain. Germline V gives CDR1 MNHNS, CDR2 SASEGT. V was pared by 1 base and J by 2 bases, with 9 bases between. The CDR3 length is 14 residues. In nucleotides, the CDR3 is TGTGCCAGCAGTGAAGGTGCAGACACCTACGAGCAGTACTTC. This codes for CASSEGADTYEQYF.

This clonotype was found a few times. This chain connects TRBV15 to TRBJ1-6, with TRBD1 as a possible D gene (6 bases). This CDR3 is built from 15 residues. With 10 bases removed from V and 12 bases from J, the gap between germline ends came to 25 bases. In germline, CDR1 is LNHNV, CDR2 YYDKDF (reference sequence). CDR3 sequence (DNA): TGTGCCAGCAGTTTTTTCCAAGGGGGACCGCGACCCCTCCACTTT. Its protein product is CASSFFQGGPRPLHF.

Here the CDR3 DNA reads TGTGCCAGCAGTCCTAGCGGGGGGTTCACCGGGGAGCTGTTTTTT. This encodes CASSPSGGFTGELFF. The chain joins TRBV2 to TRBJ2-2; 11 nucleotides agree with TRBD2. CDR3 length equals 15 residues. Per the germline V gene, CDR1 is SNHLY and CDR2 is FYNNEI. V lost 5 bases and J lost 4; bases outside the gene matches: 3.

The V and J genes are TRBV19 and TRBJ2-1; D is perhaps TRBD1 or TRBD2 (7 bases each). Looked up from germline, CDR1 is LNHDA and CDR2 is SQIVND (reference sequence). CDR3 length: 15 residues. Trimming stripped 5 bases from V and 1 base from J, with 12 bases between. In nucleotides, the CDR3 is TGTGCCAGTAGTCACAGGGGAGGGTCCTACAATGAGCAGTTCTTC. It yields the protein CASSHRGGSYNEQFF. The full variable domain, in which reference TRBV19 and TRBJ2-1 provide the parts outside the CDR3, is DGGITQSPKYLFRKEGQNVTLSCEQNLNHDAMYWYRQDPGQGLRLIYYSQIVNDFQKGDIAEGYSVSREKKESFPLTVTSAQKNPTAFYLCASSHRGGSYNEQFFGPGTRLTVL.

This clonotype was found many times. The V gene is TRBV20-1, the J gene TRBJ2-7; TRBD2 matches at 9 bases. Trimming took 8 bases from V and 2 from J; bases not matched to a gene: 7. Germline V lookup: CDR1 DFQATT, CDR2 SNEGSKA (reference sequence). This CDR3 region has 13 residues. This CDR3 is CSCRTSETYEQYF. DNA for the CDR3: TGCAGTTGCAGGACTAGCGAGACCTACGAGCAGTACTTC.

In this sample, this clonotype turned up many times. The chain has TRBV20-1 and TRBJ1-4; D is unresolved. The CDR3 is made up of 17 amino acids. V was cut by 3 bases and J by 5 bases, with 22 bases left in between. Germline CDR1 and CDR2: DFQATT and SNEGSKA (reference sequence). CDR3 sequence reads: CSARGLKPGSQNEKLFF. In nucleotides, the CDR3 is TGCAGTGCTAGGGGGTTAAAGCCGGGGTCCCAAAATGAAAAACTGTTTTTT.

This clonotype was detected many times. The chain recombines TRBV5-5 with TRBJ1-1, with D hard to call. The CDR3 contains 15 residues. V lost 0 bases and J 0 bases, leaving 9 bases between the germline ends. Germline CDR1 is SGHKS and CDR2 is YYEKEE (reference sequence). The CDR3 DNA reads TGTGCCAGCAGCTTGGGTACCAGGCTGAACACTGAAGCTTTCTTT. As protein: CASSLGTRLNTEAFF.

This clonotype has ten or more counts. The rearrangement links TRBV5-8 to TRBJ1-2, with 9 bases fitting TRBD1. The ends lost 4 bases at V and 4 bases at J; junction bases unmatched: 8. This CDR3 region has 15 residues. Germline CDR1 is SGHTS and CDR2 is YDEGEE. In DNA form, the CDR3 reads TGTGCCAGCAGCACGGCCCCGGGACAGGGCTATGGCTACACCTTC. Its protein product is CASSTAPGQGYGYTF.

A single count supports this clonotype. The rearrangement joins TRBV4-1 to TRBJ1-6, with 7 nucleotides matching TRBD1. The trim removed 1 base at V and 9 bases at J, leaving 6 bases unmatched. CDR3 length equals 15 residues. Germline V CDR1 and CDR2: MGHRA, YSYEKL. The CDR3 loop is CASSQAEGGRSPLHF. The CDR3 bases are TGCGCCAGCAGCCAAGCTGAAGGGGGCCGTTCACCCCTCCACTTT.

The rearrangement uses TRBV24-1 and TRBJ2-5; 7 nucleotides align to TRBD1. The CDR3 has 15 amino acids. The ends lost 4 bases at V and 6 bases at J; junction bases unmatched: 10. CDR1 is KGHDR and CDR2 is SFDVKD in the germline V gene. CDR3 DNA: TGTGCCACCAGTGAGCACCGGGACAGTGTCAAGACCCAGTACTTC. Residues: CATSEHRDSVKTQYF.

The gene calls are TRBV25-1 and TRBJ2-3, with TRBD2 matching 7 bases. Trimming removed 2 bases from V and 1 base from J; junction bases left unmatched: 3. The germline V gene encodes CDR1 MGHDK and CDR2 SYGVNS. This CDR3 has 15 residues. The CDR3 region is CASSEGGRGTDTQYF. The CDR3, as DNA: TGTGCCAGCAGTGAAGGAGGGAGGGGCACAGATACGCAGTATTTT. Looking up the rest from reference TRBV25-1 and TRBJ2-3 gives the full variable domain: EADIYQTPRYLVIGTGKKITLECSQTMGHDKMYWYQQDPGMELHLIHYSYGVNSTEKGDLSSESTVSRIRTEHFPLTLESARPSHTSQYLCASSEGGRGTDTQYFGPGTRLTVL.

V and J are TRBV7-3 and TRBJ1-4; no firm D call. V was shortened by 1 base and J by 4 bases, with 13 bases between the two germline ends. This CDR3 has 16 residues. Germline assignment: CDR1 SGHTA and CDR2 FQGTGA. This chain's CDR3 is CASSLIGSPINEKLFF. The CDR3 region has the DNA TGTGCCAGCAGCTTAATCGGCAGCCCTATTAATGAAAAACTGTTTTTT.

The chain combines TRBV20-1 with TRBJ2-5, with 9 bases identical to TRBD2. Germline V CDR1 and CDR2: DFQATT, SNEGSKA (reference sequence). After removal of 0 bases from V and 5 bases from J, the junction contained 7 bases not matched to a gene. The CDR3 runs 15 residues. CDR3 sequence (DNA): TGCAGTGCTAGAGATGGGACTAGCCCGTTTGAGACCCAGTACTTC. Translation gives CSARDGTSPFETQYF.

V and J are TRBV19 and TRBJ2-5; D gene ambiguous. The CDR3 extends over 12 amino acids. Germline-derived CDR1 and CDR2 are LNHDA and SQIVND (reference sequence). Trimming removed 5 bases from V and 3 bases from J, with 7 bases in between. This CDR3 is CASSDGKETQYF. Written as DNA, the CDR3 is TGTGCCAGTAGTGACGGAAAAGAGACCCAGTACTTC.

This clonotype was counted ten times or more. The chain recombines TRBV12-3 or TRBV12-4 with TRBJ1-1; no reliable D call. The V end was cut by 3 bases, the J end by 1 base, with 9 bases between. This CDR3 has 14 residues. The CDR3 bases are TGTGCCAGCAGTTTTGTTGCCTGGAACACTGAAGCTTTCTTT. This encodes CASSFVAWNTEAFF.

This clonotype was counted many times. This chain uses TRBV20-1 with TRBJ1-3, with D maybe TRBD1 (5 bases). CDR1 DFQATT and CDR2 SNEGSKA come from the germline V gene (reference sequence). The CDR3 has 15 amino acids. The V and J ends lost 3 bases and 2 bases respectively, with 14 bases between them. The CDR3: CSARVGGEAGNTIYF. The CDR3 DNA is TGCAGTGCTAGGGTCGGGGGGGAGGCTGGAAACACCATATATTTT.

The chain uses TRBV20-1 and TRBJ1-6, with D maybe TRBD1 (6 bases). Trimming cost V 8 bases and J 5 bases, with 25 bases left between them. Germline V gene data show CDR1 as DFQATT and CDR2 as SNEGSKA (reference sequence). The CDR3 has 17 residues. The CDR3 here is CSPKRGDITRNNSPLHF. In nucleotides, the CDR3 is TGCAGTCCAAAGCGCGGGGACATCACCCGGAATAATTCACCCCTCCACTTT.